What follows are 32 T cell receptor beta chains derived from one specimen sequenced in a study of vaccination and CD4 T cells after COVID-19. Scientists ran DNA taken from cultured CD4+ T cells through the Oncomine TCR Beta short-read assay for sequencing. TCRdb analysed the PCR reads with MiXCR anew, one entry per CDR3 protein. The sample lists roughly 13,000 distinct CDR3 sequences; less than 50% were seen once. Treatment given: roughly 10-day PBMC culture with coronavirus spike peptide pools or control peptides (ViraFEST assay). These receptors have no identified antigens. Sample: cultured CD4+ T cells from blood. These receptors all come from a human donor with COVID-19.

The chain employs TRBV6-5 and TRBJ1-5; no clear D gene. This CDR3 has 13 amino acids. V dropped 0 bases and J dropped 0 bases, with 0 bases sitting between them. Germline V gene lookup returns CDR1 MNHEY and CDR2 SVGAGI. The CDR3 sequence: CASSYSSNQPQHF. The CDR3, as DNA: TGTGCCAGCAGTTACTCTAGCAATCAGCCCCAGCATTTT.

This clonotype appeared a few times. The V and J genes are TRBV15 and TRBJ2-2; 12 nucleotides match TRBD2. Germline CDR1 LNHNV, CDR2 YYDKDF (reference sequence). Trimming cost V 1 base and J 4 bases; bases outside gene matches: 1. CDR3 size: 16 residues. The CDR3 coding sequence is TGTGCCACCAGCAGAGGACTAGCGGGGGCCACCGGGGAGCTGTTTTTT. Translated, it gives CATSRGLAGATGELFF.

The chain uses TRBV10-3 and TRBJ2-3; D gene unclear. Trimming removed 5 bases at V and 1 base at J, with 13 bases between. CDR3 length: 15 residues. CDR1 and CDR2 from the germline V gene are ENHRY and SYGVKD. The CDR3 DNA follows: TGTGCCATCAGTTGGACCCAGCAGGGCACAGATACGCAGTATTTT. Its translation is CAISWTQQGTDTQYF.

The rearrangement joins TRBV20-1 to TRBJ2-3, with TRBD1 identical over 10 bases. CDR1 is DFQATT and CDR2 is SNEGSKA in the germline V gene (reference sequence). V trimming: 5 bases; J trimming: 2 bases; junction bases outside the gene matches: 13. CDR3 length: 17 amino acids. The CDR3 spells CSAPGQGRPLATDTQYF. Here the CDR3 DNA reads TGCAGTGCTCCGGGACAGGGGCGTCCCCTTGCCACAGATACGCAGTATTTT.

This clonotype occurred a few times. Here the CDR3 reads CSARALAGGPYNEQFF. The CDR3 bases are TGCAGTGCTAGAGCACTAGCGGGCGGTCCCTACAATGAGCAGTTCTTC. The chain employs TRBV20-1 and TRBJ2-1, with TRBD2 identical over 9 bases. Germline V gene sequence: CDR1 DFQATT, CDR2 SNEGSKA (reference sequence). Unmatched junction bases numbered 6, after V lost 1 base and J lost 2 bases. The CDR3 runs 16 residues.

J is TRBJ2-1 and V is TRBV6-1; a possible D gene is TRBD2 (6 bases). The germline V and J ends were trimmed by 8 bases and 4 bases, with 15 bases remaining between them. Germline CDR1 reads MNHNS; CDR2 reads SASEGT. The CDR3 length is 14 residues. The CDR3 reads CASHDSGSYNEQFF. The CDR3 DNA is TGTGCCAGCCACGATAGCGGATCATACAATGAGCAGTTCTTC.

The DNA for the CDR3 is TGTGCCAGCAGCTCGGAGTTGGTCTCTGGAAACACCATATATTTT. Its translation is CASSSELVSGNTIYF. The V and J genes are TRBV11-3 and TRBJ1-3; D remains unclear. Trimming stripped 4 bases from V and 0 bases from J, with 10 bases between. This CDR3 has 15 amino acids. CDR1 and CDR2 from the germline V gene are SGHNT and YENEEA.

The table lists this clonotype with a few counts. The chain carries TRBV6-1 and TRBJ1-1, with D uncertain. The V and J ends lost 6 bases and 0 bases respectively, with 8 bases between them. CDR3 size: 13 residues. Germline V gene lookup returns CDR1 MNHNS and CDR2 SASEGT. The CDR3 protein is CASSPRVNTEAFF. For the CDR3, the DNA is TGTGCCAGCAGCCCTCGGGTGAACACTGAAGCTTTCTTT.

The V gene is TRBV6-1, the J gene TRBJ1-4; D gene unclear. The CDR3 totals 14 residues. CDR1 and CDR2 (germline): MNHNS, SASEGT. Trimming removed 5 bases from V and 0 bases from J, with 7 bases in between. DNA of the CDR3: TGTGCCAGCAGTCAGTCTGCAACTAATGAAAAACTGTTTTTT. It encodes CASSQSATNEKLFF.

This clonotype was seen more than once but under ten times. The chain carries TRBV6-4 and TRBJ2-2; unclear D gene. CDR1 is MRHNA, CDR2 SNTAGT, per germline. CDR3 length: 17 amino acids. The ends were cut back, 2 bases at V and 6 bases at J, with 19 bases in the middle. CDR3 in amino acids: CASSDQPSGSVAGELFF. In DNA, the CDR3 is TGTGCCAGCAGTGACCAACCCTCAGGCTCCGTCGCCGGGGAGCTGTTTTTT.

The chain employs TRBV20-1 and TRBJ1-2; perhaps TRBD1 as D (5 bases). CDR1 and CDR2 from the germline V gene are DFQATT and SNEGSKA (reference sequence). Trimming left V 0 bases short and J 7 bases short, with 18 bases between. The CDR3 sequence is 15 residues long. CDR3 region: CSARDSGGSVGGYTF. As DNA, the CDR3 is TGCAGTGCTAGAGATAGTGGGGGGTCGGTGGGTGGCTACACCTTC.

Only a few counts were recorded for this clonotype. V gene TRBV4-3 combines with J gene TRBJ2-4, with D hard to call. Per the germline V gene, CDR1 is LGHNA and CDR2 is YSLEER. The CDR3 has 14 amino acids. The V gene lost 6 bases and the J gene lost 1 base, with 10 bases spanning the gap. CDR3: CASSGPAAKNIQYF. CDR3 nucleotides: TGCGCCAGCAGTGGTCCGGCCGCCAAAAACATTCAGTACTTC.

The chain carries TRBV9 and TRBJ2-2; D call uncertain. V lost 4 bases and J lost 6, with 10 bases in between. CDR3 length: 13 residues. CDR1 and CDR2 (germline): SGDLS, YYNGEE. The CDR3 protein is CASSSTFSGELFF. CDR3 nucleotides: TGTGCCAGCAGCTCTACTTTTTCCGGGGAGCTGTTTTTT.

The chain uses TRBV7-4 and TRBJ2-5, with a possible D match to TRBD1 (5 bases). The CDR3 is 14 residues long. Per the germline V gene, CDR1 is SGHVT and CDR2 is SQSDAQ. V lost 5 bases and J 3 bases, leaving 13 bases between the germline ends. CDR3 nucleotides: TGTGCCAGCAGCGTAGGTCAGGGTAAAGAGACCCAGTACTTC. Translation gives CASSVGQGKETQYF. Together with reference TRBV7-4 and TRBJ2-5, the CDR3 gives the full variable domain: GAGVSQSPRYKVAKRGRDVALRCDSISGHVTLYWYRQTLGQGSEVLTYSQSDAQRDKSGRPSGRFSAERPERSVSTLKIQRTEQGDSAVYLCASSVGQGKETQYFGPGTRLLVL.

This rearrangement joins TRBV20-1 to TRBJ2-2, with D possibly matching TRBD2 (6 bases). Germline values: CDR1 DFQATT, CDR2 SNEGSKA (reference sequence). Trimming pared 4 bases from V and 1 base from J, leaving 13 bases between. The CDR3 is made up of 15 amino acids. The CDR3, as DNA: TGCAGTGCTAATTCGCGGGGAAAGAACACCGGGGAGCTGTTTTTT. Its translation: CSANSRGKNTGELFF.

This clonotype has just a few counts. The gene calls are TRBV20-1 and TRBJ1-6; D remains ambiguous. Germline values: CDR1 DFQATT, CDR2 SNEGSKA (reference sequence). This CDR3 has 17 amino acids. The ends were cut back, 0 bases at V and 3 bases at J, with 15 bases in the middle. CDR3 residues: CSARERTGQIYNSPLHF. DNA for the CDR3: TGCAGTGCTAGAGAAAGAACGGGCCAAATCTATAATTCACCCCTCCACTTT.

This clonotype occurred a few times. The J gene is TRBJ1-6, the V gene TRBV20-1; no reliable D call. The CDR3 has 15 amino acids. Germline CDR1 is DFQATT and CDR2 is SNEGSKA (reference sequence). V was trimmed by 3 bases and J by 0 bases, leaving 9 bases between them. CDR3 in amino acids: CSASSRSSYNSPLHF. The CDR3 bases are TGCAGTGCTAGCTCCCGAAGCTCCTATAATTCACCCCTCCACTTT.

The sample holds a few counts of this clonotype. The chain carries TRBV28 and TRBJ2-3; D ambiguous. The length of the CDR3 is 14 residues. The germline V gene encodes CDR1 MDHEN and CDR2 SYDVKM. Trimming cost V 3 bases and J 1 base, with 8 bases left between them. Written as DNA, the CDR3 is TGTGCCAGCAGTTTTCTTGCCGGCACAGATACGCAGTATTTT. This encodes CASSFLAGTDTQYF.

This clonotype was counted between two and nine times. Here the CDR3 reads CASSVTGTGTPQETQYF. CDR3 sequence (DNA): TGTGCCAGCAGTGTTACCGGGACAGGGACTCCTCAAGAGACCCAGTACTTC. This chain connects TRBV27 to TRBJ2-5; 9 positions match TRBD1. This CDR3 is built from 17 residues. V lost 5 bases, J lost 2 bases, and 12 bases stayed unmatched. CDR1 and CDR2 (germline): MNHEY, SMNVEV (reference sequence).

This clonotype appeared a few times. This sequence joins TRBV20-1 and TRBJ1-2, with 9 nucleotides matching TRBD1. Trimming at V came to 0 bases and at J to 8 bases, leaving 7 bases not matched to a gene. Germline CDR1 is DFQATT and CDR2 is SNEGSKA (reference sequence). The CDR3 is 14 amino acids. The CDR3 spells CSARDPGQGYGYTF. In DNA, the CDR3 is TGCAGTGCTAGAGACCCGGGACAGGGATACGGCTACACCTTC.

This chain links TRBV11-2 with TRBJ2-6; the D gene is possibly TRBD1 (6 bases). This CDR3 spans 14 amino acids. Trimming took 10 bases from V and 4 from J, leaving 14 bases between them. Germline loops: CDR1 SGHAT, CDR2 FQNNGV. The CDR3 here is CATGQISGANVLTF. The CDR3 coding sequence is TGTGCCACCGGACAGATCTCCGGGGCCAACGTCCTGACTTTC.

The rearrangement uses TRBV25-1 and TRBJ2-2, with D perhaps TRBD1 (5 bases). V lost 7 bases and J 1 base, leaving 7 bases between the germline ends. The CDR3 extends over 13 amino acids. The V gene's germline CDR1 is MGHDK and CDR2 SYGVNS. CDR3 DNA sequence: TGTGCCAGCAACGGACAGAACACCGGGGAGCTGTTTTTT. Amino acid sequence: CASNGQNTGELFF.

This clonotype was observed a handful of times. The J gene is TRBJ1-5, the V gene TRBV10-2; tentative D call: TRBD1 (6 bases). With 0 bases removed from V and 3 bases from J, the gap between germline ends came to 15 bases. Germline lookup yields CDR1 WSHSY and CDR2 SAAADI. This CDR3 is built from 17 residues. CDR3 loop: CASSESVGGANNQPQHF. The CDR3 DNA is TGCGCCAGCAGTGAGTCGGTTGGGGGCGCGAACAATCAGCCCCAGCATTTT.

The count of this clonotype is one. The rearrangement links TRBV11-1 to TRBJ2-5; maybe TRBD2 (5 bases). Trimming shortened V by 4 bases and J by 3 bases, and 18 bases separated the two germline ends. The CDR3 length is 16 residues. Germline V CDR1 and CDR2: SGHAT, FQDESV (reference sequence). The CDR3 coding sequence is TGTGCCAGCAGCTCCGCCATGCGGGCCCGAAAAGAGACCCAGTACTTC. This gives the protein CASSSAMRARKETQYF.

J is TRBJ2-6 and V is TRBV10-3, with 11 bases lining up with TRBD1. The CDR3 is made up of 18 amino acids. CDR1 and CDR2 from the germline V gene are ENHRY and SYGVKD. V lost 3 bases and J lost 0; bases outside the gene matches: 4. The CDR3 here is CAISETGTGGSGANVLTF. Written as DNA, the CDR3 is TGTGCCATCAGTGAAACCGGGACAGGGGGCTCTGGGGCCAACGTCCTGACTTTC.

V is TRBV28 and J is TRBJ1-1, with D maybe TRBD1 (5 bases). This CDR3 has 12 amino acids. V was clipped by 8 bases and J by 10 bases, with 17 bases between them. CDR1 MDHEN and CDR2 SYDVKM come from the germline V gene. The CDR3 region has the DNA TGTGCCAGCTTCAGGGCTTCGATGGTAGCTTTCTTT. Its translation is CASFRASMVAFF.

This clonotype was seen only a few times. In DNA form, the CDR3 reads TGTGCCAGCAGTGAGGGCAACAGGGAAGGACTGTTTTTT. Protein: CASSEGNREGLFF. The V gene is TRBV6-1, the J gene TRBJ1-4; D possibly corresponds to TRBD1 (6 bases). Germline V lookup: CDR1 MNHNS, CDR2 SASEGT. CDR3 length: 13 amino acids. Trimming took 3 bases from V and 13 from J, leaving 15 bases between them.

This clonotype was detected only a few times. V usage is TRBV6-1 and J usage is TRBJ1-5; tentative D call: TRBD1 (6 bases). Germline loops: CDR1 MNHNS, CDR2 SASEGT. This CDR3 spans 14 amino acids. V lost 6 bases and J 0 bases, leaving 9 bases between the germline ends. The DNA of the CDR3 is TGTGCCAGCAGCCAGGACAGTAGCAATCAGCCCCAGCATTTT. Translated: CASSQDSSNQPQHF.

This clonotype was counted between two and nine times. The CDR3 coding sequence is TGTGCCAGCAGCCTCAGGACAGGGGCCGACACCGGGGAGCTGTTTTTT. Its translation is CASSLRTGADTGELFF. The J gene is TRBJ2-2, the V gene TRBV7-3; TRBD1 matches at 9 bases. Losses at the gene ends were 5 bases for V and 3 bases for J; bases not matched to a gene: 7. The CDR3 loop spans 16 amino acids. Germline assignment: CDR1 SGHTA and CDR2 FQGTGA.

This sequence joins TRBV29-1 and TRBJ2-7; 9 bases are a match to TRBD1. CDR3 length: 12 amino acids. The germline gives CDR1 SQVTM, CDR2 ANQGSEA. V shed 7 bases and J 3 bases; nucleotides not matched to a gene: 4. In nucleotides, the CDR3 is TGCAGCGCCCAGACAGGGGGCTACGAGCAGTACTTC. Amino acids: CSAQTGGYEQYF.

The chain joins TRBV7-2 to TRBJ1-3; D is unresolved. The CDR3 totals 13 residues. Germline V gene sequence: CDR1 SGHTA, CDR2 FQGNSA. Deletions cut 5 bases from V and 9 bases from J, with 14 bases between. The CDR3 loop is CASSKEGIATIYF. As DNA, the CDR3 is TGTGCCAGCAGCAAAGAAGGGATCGCCACCATATATTTT.

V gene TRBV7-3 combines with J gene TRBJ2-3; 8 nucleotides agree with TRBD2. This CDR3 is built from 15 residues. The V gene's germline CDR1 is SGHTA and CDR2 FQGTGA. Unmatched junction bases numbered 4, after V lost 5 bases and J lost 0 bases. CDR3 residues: CASSETSASTDTQYF. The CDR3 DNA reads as TGTGCCAGCAGCGAGACTAGCGCTAGCACAGATACGCAGTATTTT.